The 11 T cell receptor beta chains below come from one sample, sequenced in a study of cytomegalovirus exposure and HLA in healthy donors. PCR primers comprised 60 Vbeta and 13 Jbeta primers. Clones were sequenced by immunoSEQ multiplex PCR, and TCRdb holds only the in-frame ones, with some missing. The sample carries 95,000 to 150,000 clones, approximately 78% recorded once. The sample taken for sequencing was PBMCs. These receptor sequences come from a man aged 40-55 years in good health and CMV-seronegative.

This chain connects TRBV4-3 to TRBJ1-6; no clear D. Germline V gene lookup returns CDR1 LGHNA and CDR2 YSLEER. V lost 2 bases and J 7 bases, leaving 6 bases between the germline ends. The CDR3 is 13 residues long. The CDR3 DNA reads TGCGCCAGCAGCCAATTAGTCAATTCACCCCTCCACTTT. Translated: CASSQLVNSPLHF.

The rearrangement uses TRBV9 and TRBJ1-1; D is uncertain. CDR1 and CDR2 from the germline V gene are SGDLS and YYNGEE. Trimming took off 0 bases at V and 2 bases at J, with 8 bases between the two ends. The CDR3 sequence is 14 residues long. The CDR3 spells CASSVERSNTEAFF. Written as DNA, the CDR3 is TGTGCCAGCAGCGTAGAGCGGTCAAACACTGAAGCTTTCTTT.

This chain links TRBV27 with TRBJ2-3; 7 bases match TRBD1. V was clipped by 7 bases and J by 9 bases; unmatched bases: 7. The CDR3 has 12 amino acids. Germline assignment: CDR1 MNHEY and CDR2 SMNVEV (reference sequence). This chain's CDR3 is CASTQGGGTQYF. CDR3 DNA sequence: TGTGCCAGCACCCAAGGGGGCGGCACGCAGTATTTT.

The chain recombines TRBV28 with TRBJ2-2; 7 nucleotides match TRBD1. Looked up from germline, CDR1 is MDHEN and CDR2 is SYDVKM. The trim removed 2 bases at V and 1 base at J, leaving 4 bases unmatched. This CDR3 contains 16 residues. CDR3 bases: TGTGCCAGCAGTTTAGACGACAGGGTGAACACCGGGGAGCTGTTTTTT. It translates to CASSLDDRVNTGELFF.

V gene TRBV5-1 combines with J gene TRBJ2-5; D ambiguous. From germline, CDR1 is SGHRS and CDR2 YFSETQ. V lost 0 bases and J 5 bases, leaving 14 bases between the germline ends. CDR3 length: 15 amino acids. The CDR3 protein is CASSLAGSNGETQYF. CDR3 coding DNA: TGCGCCAGCAGCTTGGCGGGTTCCAACGGGGAGACCCAGTACTTC.

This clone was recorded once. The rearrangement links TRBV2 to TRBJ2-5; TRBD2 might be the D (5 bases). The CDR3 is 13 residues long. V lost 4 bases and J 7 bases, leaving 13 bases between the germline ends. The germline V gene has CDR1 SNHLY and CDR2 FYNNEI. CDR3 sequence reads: CASSVVDLGTQYF. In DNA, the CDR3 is TGTGCCAGCAGTGTAGTGGACTTAGGGACCCAGTACTTC.

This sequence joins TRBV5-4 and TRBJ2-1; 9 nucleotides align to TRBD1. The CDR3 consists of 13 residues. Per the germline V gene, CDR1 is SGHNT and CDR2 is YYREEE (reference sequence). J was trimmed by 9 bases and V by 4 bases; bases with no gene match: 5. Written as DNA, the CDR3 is TGTGCCAGCAGCCGGGACAGGGTTGGTGAGCAGTTCTTC. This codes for CASSRDRVGEQFF.

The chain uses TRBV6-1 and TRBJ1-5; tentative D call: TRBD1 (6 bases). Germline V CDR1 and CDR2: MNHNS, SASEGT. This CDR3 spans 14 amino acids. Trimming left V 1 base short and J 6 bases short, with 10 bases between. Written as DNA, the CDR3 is TGTGCCAGCAGTGAAGAAGGGGGGGTTCAGCCCCAGCATTTT. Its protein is CASSEEGGVQPQHF.

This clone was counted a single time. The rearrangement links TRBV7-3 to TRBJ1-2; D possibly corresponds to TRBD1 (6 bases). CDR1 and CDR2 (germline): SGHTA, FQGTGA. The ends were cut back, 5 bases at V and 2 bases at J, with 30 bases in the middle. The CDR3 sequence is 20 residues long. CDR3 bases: TGTGCCAGCAGCCCAACACGACCGGGACACCAGCTCATCATGAACTATGGCTACACCTTC. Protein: CASSPTRPGHQLIMNYGYTF.

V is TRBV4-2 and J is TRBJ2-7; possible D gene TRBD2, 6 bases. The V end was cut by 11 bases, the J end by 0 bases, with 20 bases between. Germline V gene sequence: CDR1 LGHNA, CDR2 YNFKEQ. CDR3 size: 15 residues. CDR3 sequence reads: CACHFSGRASYEQYF. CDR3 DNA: TGTGCCTGTCACTTTAGCGGAAGAGCCTCCTACGAGCAGTACTTC.

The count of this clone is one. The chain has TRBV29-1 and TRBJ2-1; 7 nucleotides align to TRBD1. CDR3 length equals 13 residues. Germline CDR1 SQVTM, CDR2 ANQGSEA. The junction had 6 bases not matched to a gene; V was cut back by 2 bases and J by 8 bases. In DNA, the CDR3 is TGCAGCGTTGAAAGGGGGCTGGTGGATGAGCAGTTCTTC. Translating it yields CSVERGLVDEQFF.